This T cell receptor (beta chain) was sequenced during a study of PD-1 blockade in classical Hodgkin lymphoma. Generated by immunoSEQ multiplex PCR, the TCRdb table keeps only in-frame clones and is missing some. Of roughly 100,000 clones in the sample, roughly 78% are singletons; the top ten hold roughly 9.4%. As concerns this clone: Its antigen is undetermined.

Study-wide results and caveats: The CD4+ diversity rise by C4D1 was clearest in complete responders. Relapsed/refractory patients reportedly had lower baseline diversity than newly diagnosed patients. Patients who responded completely had about the same baseline diversity as newly diagnosed patients.

Regarding time point: cycle 4 day 1 (C4D1), after six to seven weeks of nivolumab. Each patient experienced a relapse that followed autologous stem cell transplantation, and brentuximab vedotin exposure varied. The best responses consisted of complete response, partial response or progressive disease. The sequencing here drew on peripheral blood mononuclear cells (PBMCs), taken before the fourth cycle of nivolumab. The origin of this receptor is a human donor with classical Hodgkin lymphoma.

The CDR3 nucleotides read TGTGCCAGTAGTATACAGACATTCGCAACTAATGAAAAACTGTTTTTT. Residues: CASSIQTFATNEKLFF. J is TRBJ1-4 and V is TRBV19, with D hard to call. Trimming stripped 2 bases from V and 0 bases from J, with 10 bases between. The CDR3 totals 16 residues. Germline V gene lookup returns CDR1 LNHDA and CDR2 SQIVND (reference sequence). Full variable domain (outside the CDR3, taken from reference TRBV19 and TRBJ1-4): DGGITQSPKYLFRKEGQNVTLSCEQNLNHDAMYWYRQDPGQGLRLIYYSQIVNDFQKGDIAEGYSVSREKKESFPLTVTSAQKNPTAFYLCASSIQTFATNEKLFFGSGTQLSVL.